This paragraph reports one TCR beta chain. The data were taken from a study of CD8 T cells in Susac syndrome. The RNA, about 0.45 to 1 ug, was put through reverse transcription using random hexamers. With immunoSEQ multiplex PCR, TCR beta CDR3 was amplified across 54 Vbeta and 13 Jbeta. TCRdb analysed the immunoSEQ multiplex PCR reads with MiXCR anew, one entry per CDR3 protein. The sample contains about 84,000 distinct CDR3 sequences, over 85% of which appear only once. This CDR3 is 15 amino acids long. Germline V gene data show CDR1 as SEHNR and CDR2 as FQNEAQ (reference sequence). Trimming at V came to 4 bases and at J to 5 bases, leaving 8 bases not matched to a gene.

This sequence joins TRBV7-9 and TRBJ1-5, with 7 nucleotides matching TRBD1. Input material: CD8+ T cells from PBMCs. This clonotype was obtained from a human donor in good health. In nucleotides, the CDR3 is TGTGCCAGCAGCTCTACAGGGGACGGGTATCAGCCCCAGCATTTT. It is translated as CASSSTGDGYQPQHF.